This entry lists 8 T cell receptor beta chains sequenced from one sample in a study of blood T cell repertoires in COVID-19. Clones were read by immunoSEQ multiplex PCR, and TCRdb kept only the in-frame ones, dropping some. The table lists more than 150,000 clones, just over 85% of them singletons, with roughly 7% in the top ten. Material for sequencing was peripheral blood. These receptors were obtained from a man aged 45 to 65 with active or convalescent COVID-19.

The gene calls are TRBV5-5 and TRBJ2-3; unclear D gene. The CDR3 sequence is 14 residues long. V was clipped by 4 bases and J by 0 bases, with 9 bases between them. Germline values: CDR1 SGHKS, CDR2 YYEKEE (reference sequence). The CDR3 spells CASSIRGSTDTQYF. As DNA, the CDR3 is TGTGCCAGCAGCATTAGAGGTAGCACAGATACGCAGTATTTT. Complete variable domain (other parts from reference TRBV5-5 and TRBJ2-3): DAGVTQSPTHLIKTRGQQVTLRCSPISGHKSVSWYQQVLGQGPQFIFQYYEKEERGRGNFPDRFSARQFPNYSSELNVNALLLGDSALYLCASSIRGSTDTQYFGPGTRLTVL.

CDR3 protein: CATSDKRTGGGETQYF. The CDR3 DNA reads as TGTGCCACCAGTGATAAAAGGACAGGGGGGGGCGAGACCCAGTACTTC. V usage is TRBV24-1 and J usage is TRBJ2-5; 10 bases map to TRBD1. The V gene end was trimmed by 3 bases and the J gene end by 5 bases; junction bases not matched to a gene: 8. Germline CDR1 and CDR2: KGHDR and SFDVKD. CDR3 length: 16 amino acids.

The sample holds a few counts of this clone. Other DNA sequences from this sample encode an identical CDR3 as well. This rearrangement joins TRBV5-5 to TRBJ1-1, with D perhaps matching TRBD1 (5 bases). Germline loops: CDR1 SGHKS, CDR2 YYEKEE (reference sequence). Trimming stripped 2 bases from V and 4 bases from J, with 9 bases between. This CDR3 is 13 amino acids long. The CDR3 DNA follows: TGTGCCAGCAGCTTTTATCAGGGCACTGAAGCTTTCTTT. Protein: CASSFYQGTEAFF.

This clone was observed a few times. The chain joins TRBV7-9 to TRBJ1-6, with 7 bases matching TRBD1. Per the germline V gene, CDR1 is SEHNR and CDR2 is FQNEAQ (reference sequence). The junction had 8 bases not matched to a gene; V was cut back by 1 base and J by 17 bases. The CDR3 extends over 13 amino acids. The CDR3 bases are TGTGCCAGCAGCTTAGACGGGACAGCCAAGGTCCACTTT. It specifies CASSLDGTAKVHF.

This sequence joins TRBV6-1 and TRBJ2-7; 10 bases line up with TRBD2. The CDR3 is 15 amino acids. V gave up 2 bases and J gave up 9 bases; unmatched junction bases: 10. Germline V gene lookup returns CDR1 MNHNS and CDR2 SASEGT. The CDR3 bases are TGTGCCAGCAGTGAAACCCTAGCGGGGGCGGGTTGGCAGTACTTC. As protein: CASSETLAGAGWQYF.

J is TRBJ2-7 and V is TRBV6-1, with TRBD2 matching over 7 bases. In germline, CDR1 is MNHNS, CDR2 SASEGT. The CDR3 is 14 amino acids. J was trimmed by 2 bases and V by 1 base; bases with no gene match: 2. The CDR3 sequence is CASSEERDAYEQYF. In DNA, the CDR3 is TGTGCCAGCAGTGAAGAGCGGGACGCCTACGAGCAGTACTTC.

The chain recombines TRBV14 with TRBJ2-3; 10 nucleotides agree with TRBD2. Germline V gene lookup returns CDR1 SGHDN and CDR2 FVKESK. The CDR3 consists of 15 residues. V dropped 4 bases and J dropped 6; count of bases not matched to a gene: 7. Here the CDR3 reads CASSPHSGRSDTQYF. CDR3 DNA: TGTGCCAGCAGCCCCCATAGCGGGAGGTCCGATACGCAGTATTTT.

The chain has TRBV7-9 and TRBJ1-2; 9 bases align to TRBD1. Germline assignment: CDR1 SEHNR and CDR2 FQNEAQ (reference sequence). This CDR3 contains 14 residues. The junction had 2 bases not matched to a gene; V was cut back by 3 bases and J by 3 bases. CDR3 DNA sequence: TGTGCCAGCAGCTTGGACAGGGGCCACTATGGCTACACCTTC. Protein: CASSLDRGHYGYTF.